This T cell receptor (beta chain) was identified in a study of cytotoxic CD8 clonotypes in ibrutinib-treated CLL. Assay used: immunoSEQ multiplex PCR; TCRdb lists only in-frame clones, some missing. This sample yields some 140,000 clones, of which 80% to 95% are seen a single time; under 14% belongs to the top ten. CDR1 is KGHSH and CDR2 is LQKENI in the germline V gene. The CDR3 runs 12 residues. As regards this clone: A junction end diverges from the germline sequence, so it may reflect a read error.

This TCR came from a human donor with chronic lymphocytic leukemia. The chain employs TRBV18 and TRBJ2-7; possibly TRBD1 for D (5 bases). This specimen was PBMCs, taken after 12 months of ibrutinib treatment. CDR3 amino acids: CASSPAQGVILF. The CDR3 region has the DNA TGTGCCAGCTCACCAGCACAAGGGGTGATACTCTTC.